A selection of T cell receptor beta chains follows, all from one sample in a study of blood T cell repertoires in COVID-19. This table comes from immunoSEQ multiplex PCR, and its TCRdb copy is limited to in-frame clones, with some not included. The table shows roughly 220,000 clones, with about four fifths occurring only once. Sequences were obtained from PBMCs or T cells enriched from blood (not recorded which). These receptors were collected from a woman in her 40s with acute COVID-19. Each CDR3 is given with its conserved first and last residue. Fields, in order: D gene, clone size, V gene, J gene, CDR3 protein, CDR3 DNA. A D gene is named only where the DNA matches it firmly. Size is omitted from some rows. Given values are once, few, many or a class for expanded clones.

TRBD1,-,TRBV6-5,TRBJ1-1,CASRQQGGGTEAFF,TGTGCCAGCAGGCAACAGGGGGGAGGGACTGAAGCTTTCTTT
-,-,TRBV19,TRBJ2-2,CASSPIGAANTGELFF,TGTGCCAGTAGTCCTATAGGGGCCGCGAACACCGGGGAGCTGTTTTTT
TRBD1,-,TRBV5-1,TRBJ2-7,CASSGGQGAREQYF,TGCGCCAGCAGCGGGGGACAGGGGGCAAGGGAGCAGTACTTC
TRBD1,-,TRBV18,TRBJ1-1,CASSRLDRGVEAFF,TGTGCCAGCTCACGACTAGACAGGGGCGTTGAAGCTTTCTTT
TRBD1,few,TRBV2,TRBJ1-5,CASSLSDRPDQPQHF,TGTGCCAGCAGCCTCTCGGACAGGCCTGATCAGCCCCAGCATTTT
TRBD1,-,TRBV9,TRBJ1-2,CASSAYPGQEAGYTF,TGTGCCAGCAGCGCTTATCCGGGACAGGAGGCGGGCTACACCTTC
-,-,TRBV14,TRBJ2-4,CASSQVGGAKNIQYF,TGTGCCAGCAGCCAAGTGGGGGGAGCCAAAAACATTCAGTACTTC
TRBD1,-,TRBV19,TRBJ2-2,CASRITDRARNTGELFF,TGTGCCAGCCGTATAACGGACAGGGCCCGCAACACCGGGGAGCTGTTTTTT
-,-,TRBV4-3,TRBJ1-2,CASSQDRGQGSGANYGYTF,TGCGCCAGCAGCCAAGACCGGGGGCAGGGAAGCGGGGCTAACTATGGCTACACCTTC
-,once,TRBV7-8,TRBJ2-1,CASPRGNEQFF,TGTGCCAGCCCCAGAGGCAATGAGCAGTTCTTC
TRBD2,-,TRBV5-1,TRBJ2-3,CASSRDRGVDTQYF,TGCGCCAGCAGCCGCGATCGGGGGGTCGATACGCAGTATTTT
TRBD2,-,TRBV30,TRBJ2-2,CAWSVVRGGVNTGELFF,TGTGCCTGGAGTGTCGTGCGGGGGGGCGTTAACACCGGGGAGCTGTTTTTT
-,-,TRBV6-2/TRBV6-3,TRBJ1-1,CASSYPGWSESVGSRNTEAFF,TGTGCCAGCAGTTACCCCGGTTGGTCCGAATCGGTTGGTTCGAGGAACACTGAAGCTTTCTTT
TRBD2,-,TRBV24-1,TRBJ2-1,CATSETSGGSSYNEQFF,TGTGCCACCAGTGAGACTAGCGGAGGGAGCTCCTACAATGAGCAGTTCTTC
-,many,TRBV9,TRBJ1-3,CASSVEMASSGNTIYF,TGTGCCAGCAGCGTAGAGATGGCTAGCTCTGGAAACACCATATATTTT
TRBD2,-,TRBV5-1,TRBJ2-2,CASSPWRGREGPGELFF,TGCGCCAGCAGCCCGTGGCGAGGGCGGGAGGGTCCCGGGGAGCTGTTTTTT
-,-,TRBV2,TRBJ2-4,CASSDLAKNIQYF,TGTGCCAGCAGTGACCTAGCCAAAAACATTCAGTACTTC
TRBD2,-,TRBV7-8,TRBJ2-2,CASSTGTSGANTGELFF,TGTGCCAGCAGCACTGGGACTAGCGGGGCGAACACCGGGGAGCTGTTTTTT
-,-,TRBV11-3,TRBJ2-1,CATVITGTLYNEQFF,TGTGCCACCGTCATAACCGGGACACTTTACAATGAGCAGTTCTTC
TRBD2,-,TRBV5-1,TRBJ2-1,CASTPTSGTHEQFF,TGCGCCAGCACCCCGACTAGCGGGACCCATGAGCAGTTCTTC
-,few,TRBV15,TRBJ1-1,CATSRDGDPGDRGDTEAFF,TGTGCCACCAGCAGAGATGGAGACCCAGGGGATCGGGGGGACACTGAAGCTTTCTTT
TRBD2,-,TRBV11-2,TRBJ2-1,CASSSPGLADNEQFF,TGTGCCAGCAGCTCCCCGGGACTAGCAGACAATGAGCAGTTCTTC
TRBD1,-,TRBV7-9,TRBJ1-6,CASSLSGDSNSPLHF,TGTGCCAGCAGCTTATCAGGGGACAGTAATTCACCCCTCCACTTT
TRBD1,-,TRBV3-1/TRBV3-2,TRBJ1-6,CASRQIGTGFNSPLHF,TGTGCCAGCAGGCAAATCGGGACAGGGTTTAATTCACCCCTCCACTTT
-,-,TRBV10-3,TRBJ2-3,CASSGTPDTQYF,TGTGCCAGCAGTGGGACACCAGATACGCAGTATTTT
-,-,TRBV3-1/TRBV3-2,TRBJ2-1,CASSQDYLASNEQFF,TGTGCCAGCAGCCAAGATTATCTAGCTTCCAATGAGCAGTTCTTC
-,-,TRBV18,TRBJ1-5,CASSPGQNQPQHF,TGTGCCAGCTCACCAGGACAGAATCAGCCCCAGCATTTT
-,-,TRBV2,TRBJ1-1,CASSEQGHTEAFF,TGTGCCAGCAGCGAGCAGGGGCACACTGAAGCTTTCTTT
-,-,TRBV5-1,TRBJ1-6,CASRQGNDNSPLHF,TGCGCCAGCAGGCAGGGAAACGATAATTCACCCCTCCACTTT
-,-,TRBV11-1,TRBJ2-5,CASSLNRGSQETQYF,TGTGCCAGCAGCTTGAATCGGGGTTCACAAGAGACCCAGTACTTC
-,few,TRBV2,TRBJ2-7,CASGATGRYEQYF,TGTGCCAGCGGCGCGACAGGGAGGTACGAGCAGTACTTC
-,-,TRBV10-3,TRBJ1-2,CAISVEARSYTF,TGTGCCATCAGTGTGGAGGCGCGGAGCTACACCTTC
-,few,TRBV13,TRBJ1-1,CASSLLEVPNTEAFF,TGTGCCAGCAGCCTCCTTGAGGTCCCGAACACTGAAGCTTTCTTT
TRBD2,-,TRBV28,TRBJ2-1,CASRPGTSHNEQFF,TGTGCCAGCAGGCCCGGGACTAGCCACAATGAGCAGTTCTTC
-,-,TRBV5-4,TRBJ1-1,CASSWTVKGEAFF,TGTGCCAGCAGCTGGACTGTTAAGGGTGAAGCTTTCTTT
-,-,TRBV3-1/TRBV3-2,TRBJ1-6,CASSPLSGNSPLHF,TGTGCCAGCAGCCCATTATCAGGGAATTCACCCCTCCACTTT
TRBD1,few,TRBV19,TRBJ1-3,CASRLDRSSGNTIYF,TGTGCCAGTAGATTGGACAGGAGCTCTGGAAACACCATATATTTT
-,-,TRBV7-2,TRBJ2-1,CASSLADTNSYNEQFF,TGTGCCAGCAGCTTGGCAGATACTAACTCCTACAATGAGCAGTTCTTC
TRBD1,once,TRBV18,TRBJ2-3,CASSKTGESTDTQYF,TGTGCCAGCTCAAAGACAGGGGAAAGCACAGATACGCAGTATTTT
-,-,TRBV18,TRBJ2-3,CASSPGGDTQYF,TGTGCCAGCTCTCCCGGAGGAGATACGCAGTATTTT
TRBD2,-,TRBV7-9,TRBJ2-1,CASSLAGEKQFF,TGTGCCAGCAGCCTAGCGGGAGAAAAGCAGTTCTTC
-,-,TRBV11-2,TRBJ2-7,CASSLEGQTNYEQYF,TGTGCCAGCAGCTTAGAAGGCCAGACTAACTACGAGCAGTACTTC
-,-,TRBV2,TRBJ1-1,CASSEARTQNTEAFF,TGTGCCAGCAGTGAAGCGCGGACACAGAACACTGAAGCTTTCTTT
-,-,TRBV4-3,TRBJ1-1,CASSLTVSSTEAFF,TGCGCCAGCAGCCTGACAGTTTCGAGCACTGAAGCTTTCTTT
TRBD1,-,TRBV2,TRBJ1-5,CASGRQGANQPQHF,TGTGCCAGCGGTCGACAGGGGGCCAATCAGCCCCAGCATTTT